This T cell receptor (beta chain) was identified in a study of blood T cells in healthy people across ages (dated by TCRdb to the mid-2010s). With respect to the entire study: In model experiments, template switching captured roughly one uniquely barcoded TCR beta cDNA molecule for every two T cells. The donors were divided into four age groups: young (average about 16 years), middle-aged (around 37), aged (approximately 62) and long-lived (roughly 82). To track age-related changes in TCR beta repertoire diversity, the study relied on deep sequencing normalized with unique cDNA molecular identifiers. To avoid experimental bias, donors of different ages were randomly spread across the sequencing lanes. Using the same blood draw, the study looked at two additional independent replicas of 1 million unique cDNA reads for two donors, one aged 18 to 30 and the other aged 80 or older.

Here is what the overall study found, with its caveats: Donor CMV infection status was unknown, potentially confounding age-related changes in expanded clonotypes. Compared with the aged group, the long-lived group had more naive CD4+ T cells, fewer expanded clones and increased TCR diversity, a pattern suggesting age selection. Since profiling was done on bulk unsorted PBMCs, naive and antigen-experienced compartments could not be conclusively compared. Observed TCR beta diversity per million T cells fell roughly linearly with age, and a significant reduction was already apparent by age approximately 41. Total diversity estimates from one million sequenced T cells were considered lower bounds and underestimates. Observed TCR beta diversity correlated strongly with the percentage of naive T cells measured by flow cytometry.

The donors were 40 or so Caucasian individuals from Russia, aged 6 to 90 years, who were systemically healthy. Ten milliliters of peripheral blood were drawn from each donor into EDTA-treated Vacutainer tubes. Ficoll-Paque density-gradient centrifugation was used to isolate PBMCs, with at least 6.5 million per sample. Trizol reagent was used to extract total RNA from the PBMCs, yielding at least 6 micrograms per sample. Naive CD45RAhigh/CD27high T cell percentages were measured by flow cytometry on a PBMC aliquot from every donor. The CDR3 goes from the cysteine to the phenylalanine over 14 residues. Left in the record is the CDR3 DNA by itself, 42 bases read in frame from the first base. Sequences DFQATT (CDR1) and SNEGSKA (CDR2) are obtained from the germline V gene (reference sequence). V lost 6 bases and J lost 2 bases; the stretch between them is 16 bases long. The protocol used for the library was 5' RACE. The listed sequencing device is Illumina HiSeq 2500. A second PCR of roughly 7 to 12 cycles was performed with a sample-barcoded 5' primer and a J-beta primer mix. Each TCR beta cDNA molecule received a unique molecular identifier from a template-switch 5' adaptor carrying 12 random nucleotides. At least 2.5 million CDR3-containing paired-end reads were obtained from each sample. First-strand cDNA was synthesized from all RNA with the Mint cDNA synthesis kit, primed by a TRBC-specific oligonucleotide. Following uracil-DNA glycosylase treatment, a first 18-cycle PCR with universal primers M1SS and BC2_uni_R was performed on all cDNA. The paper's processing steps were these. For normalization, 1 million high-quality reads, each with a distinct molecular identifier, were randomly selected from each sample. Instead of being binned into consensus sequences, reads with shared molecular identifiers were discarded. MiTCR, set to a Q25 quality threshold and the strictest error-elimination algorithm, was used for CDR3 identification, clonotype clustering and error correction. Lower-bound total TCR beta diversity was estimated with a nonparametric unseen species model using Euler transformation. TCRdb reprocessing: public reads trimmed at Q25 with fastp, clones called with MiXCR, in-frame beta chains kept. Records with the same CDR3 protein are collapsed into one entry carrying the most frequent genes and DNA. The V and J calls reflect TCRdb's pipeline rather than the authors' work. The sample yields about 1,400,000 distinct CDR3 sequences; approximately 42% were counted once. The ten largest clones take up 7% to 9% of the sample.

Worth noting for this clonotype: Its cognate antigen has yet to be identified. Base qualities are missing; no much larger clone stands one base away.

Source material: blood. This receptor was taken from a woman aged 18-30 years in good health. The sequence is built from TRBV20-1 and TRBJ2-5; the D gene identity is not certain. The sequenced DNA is TGCAGTGCCCGTCTACCTGCAGGTCAAGAGACCCAGTACTTC. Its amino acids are CSARLPAGQETQYF.